Included here is one T cell receptor beta chain sequence, with context. Its specificity is not known. These data originate in a study of blood T cell dynamics during melanoma immunotherapy. Across the whole study: Standard first-line treatment here was pembrolizumab or nivolumab plus ipilimumab in metastatic melanoma.

From germline, CDR1 is MGHRA and CDR2 YSYEKL. The CDR3 has 15 amino acids. V was cut by 0 bases and J by 8 bases, with 16 bases left in between. Regarding the study as a whole: PBMC repertoires of eventual disease-control patients split at W3 into clonality or diversity gains.

Time point: pre-treatment baseline. Sampling occurred pretreatment (T0) and at week 3 (W3), after cycle one of checkpoint blockade. Prior systemic cancer therapy, immunosuppressant use and other active malignancies excluded patients. The protocol was immunoSEQ multiplex PCR, while the TCRdb copy is restricted to in-frame clones and leaves out a portion. This sample yields approximately 17,000 clones, of which roughly 92% are seen a single time; 1.8% belongs to the top ten. The receptor comes from a human donor with melanoma. This chain connects TRBV4-1 to TRBJ1-2; D is unresolved. Sequences were derived from blood, sampled from a patient treated with checkpoint blockade. CDR3 DNA: TGCGCCAGCAGCCAAGATCGAGGAACCCCGAAGGGCTACACCTTC. It is translated as CASSQDRGTPKGYTF.